This TCR beta chain was captured in a study of tumor and adjacent non-tumor tissue in lung cancer. About the study: The cohort had 12 adenocarcinoma, a couple of squamous cell and 1 small cell patients. The patients, 10 or so men and roughly 5 women, were roughly 31 to 80 with stage I to III disease. Some 4.1 million productive TCRbeta reads were obtained per sample on average.

RNA was extracted from bulk tissue without any cell sorting. Three rounds of nested PCR, following a modified ARM-PCR protocol, produced the TCRbeta library. TCRdb recomputed calls from the multiplex PCR reads with MiXCR, one row per CDR3 protein. This table holds some 100,000 distinct CDR3 sequences, approximately 71% found once. V lost 6 bases and J 0 bases, leaving 15 bases between the germline ends. The germline CDR1 and CDR2 sequences are MDHEN and SYDVKM. The CDR3 has 15 residues. In this sample, this clonotype turned up many times. The chain joins TRBV28 to TRBJ2-7; D is unclear. Sequencing used lung tumor tissue. The receptor comes from a woman in her sixties with non-small cell lung cancer. The chain's CDR3 is CASRSDGASSYEQYF. CDR3 nucleotides: TGTGCCAGCAGATCCGACGGCGCGAGCTCCTACGAGCAGTACTTC.